A single sample is the source of the 18 T cell receptor beta chains below, sequenced in a study of OX40 agonist ivuxolimab in advanced cancers. The assay was immunoSEQ multiplex PCR, and TCRdb's table has in-frame clones only and misses some. This sample yields around 80,000 clones, of which over 75% are seen a single time; 0.5% to 0.55% belongs to the top ten. The material sequenced was CD4+ or CD8+ T cells sorted from blood, taken in a trial of the OX40 agonist ivuxolimab. The origin of the receptors is an adult with an advanced solid tumor such as melanoma, head and neck, liver or kidney cancer.

This chain uses TRBV18 with TRBJ2-3; D unresolved. The CDR3 loop spans 16 amino acids. Germline CDR1 reads KGHSH; CDR2 reads LQKENI. The V and J ends lost 1 base and 2 bases respectively, with 13 bases between them. CDR3 amino acids: CASSPQRRRNTDTQYF. The CDR3 DNA reads as TGTGCCAGCTCACCACAAAGGCGCCGGAACACAGATACGCAGTATTTT.

The rearrangement joins TRBV6-1 to TRBJ2-3; 8 nucleotides line up with TRBD2. Trimming at V came to 7 bases and at J to 2 bases, leaving 5 bases not matched to a gene. This CDR3 comprises 14 residues. Germline CDR1 is MNHNS and CDR2 is SASEGT. CDR3 in DNA: TGTGCCAGCACTCCAGCGGGGGCCACAGATACGCAGTATTTT. The encoded protein is CASTPAGATDTQYF.

The V and J genes are TRBV6-1 and TRBJ1-5, with 10 bases fitting TRBD1. Unmatched junction bases numbered 3, after V lost 2 bases and J lost 2 bases. This CDR3 is built from 16 residues. Per germline, CDR1 MNHNS and CDR2 SASEGT. CDR3 protein: CASSEYGTGGNQPQHF. The CDR3 DNA reads TGTGCCAGCAGTGAATATGGGACAGGGGGCAATCAGCCCCAGCATTTT.

The CDR3 nucleotides are TGTGCCAGCAGGGAGGGTTTACAGGGAAATGAAAAACTGTTTTTT. Translating it yields CASREGLQGNEKLFF. The chain has TRBV2 and TRBJ1-4; TRBD1 might be the D (6 bases). This CDR3 is built from 15 residues. Per germline, CDR1 SNHLY and CDR2 FYNNEI. V was cut by 6 bases and J by 5 bases, with 16 bases left in between.

Points on this clone: Other DNA sequences in this sample translate to the same CDR3. The J gene is TRBJ1-5, the V gene TRBV6-5; 8 nucleotides line up with TRBD1. The CDR3 loop spans 13 amino acids. Looked up from germline, CDR1 is MNHEY and CDR2 is SVGAGI. V dropped 9 bases and J dropped 5; count of bases not matched to a gene: 6. CDR3 nucleotide sequence: TGTGCCAGTAAACCCAGGGGGCATCAGCCCCAGCATTTT. Translation: CASKPRGHQPQHF.

The chain is built from TRBV6-6 and TRBJ2-3; the D gene could be TRBD1 or TRBD2 (5 bases each). Germline V lookup: CDR1 MNHNY, CDR2 SVGAGI (reference sequence). The CDR3 sequence is 14 residues long. Between the trimmed V and J ends, which lost 8 bases and 4 bases, there was a span of 16 bases. CDR3 nucleotide sequence: TGTGCCAGCGGAGGCCGGGAAGGGGCAGATACGCAGTATTTT. It codes for CASGGREGADTQYF.

This clone was counted once. The chain recombines TRBV5-5 with TRBJ2-7; D is tentatively TRBD1 or TRBD2 (5 bases each). The V and J ends lost 4 bases and 5 bases respectively, with 19 bases between them. Germline CDR1 is SGHKS and CDR2 is YYEKEE (reference sequence). The CDR3 consists of 15 residues. The CDR3 nucleotides are TGTGCCAGCAGCCTGGGGGTGCTCGGAGTTGACGAGCAGTACTTC. As protein: CASSLGVLGVDEQYF.

The rearrangement uses TRBV7-6 and TRBJ2-1; no definite D call. The CDR3 covers 14 residues. CDR1 and CDR2 from the germline V gene are SGHVS and FNYEAQ. The V end lost 1 base, the J end lost 3 bases, and 7 bases lay between the germline ends. The DNA of the CDR3 is TGTGCCAGCAGCTTAGAGCCCGTCTACAATGAGCAGTTCTTC. It translates to CASSLEPVYNEQFF.

The gene calls are TRBV11-2 and TRBJ2-7, with D unresolved. CDR1 and CDR2 (germline): SGHAT, FQNNGV. The CDR3 runs 15 residues. V dropped 1 base and J dropped 3 bases, with 13 bases sitting between them. The CDR3 spells CASSLVPGPYYEQYF. The CDR3 nucleotides read TGTGCCAGCAGCTTAGTTCCCGGTCCCTACTACGAGCAGTACTTC.

This rearrangement joins TRBV20-1 to TRBJ2-7; 7 bases map to TRBD2. Germline-derived CDR1 and CDR2 are DFQATT and SNEGSKA (reference sequence). V gave up 5 bases and J gave up 5 bases; unmatched junction bases: 3. There are 11 residues in the CDR3. CDR3 loop: CSAWGGDEQYF. As DNA, the CDR3 is TGCAGTGCTTGGGGGGGGGACGAGCAGTACTTC.

The chain couples TRBV21-1 to TRBJ1-1; TRBD1 was called by the table and not checked on the DNA. TRBV21-1 is listed as a pseudogene. This CDR3 has 14 residues. The CDR3 bases are TGTGCCAGCAGCAAAAGGCTGCTCCAGGGGATGGCTTTCTTT. It is translated as CASSKRLLQGMAFF.

This sequence joins TRBV7-9 and TRBJ1-1; D unclear. CDR3 size: 16 residues. CDR1 is SEHNR, CDR2 FQNEAQ, per germline (reference sequence). Trimming left V 2 bases short and J 5 bases short, with 18 bases between. CDR3 sequence (DNA): TGTGCCAGCAGCTTATCGCGTGGCATCTTGGGGACTGAAGCTTTCTTT. Translating gives CASSLSRGILGTEAFF.

This sequence joins TRBV6-5 and TRBJ2-7; TRBD1 matches 9 bases. The germline V gene has CDR1 MNHEY and CDR2 SVGAGI. Trimming at V came to 6 bases and at J to 6 bases, leaving 12 bases not matched to a gene. This CDR3 contains 15 residues. CDR3 sequence reads: CASRRTGAVGSEQYF. The CDR3 DNA reads TGTGCCAGCAGACGGACAGGGGCCGTGGGCTCCGAGCAGTACTTC.

This chain joins TRBV5-4 and TRBJ2-2; 8 bases are shared with TRBD2. This CDR3 is 14 amino acids long. V dropped 8 bases and J dropped 4; count of bases not matched to a gene: 7. The germline V gene has CDR1 SGHNT and CDR2 YYREEE (reference sequence). The CDR3 DNA reads TGTGCCAGTAACCCCGGGGGGGCCACCGGGGAGCTGTTTTTT. Amino acid sequence: CASNPGGATGELFF.

This chain joins TRBV7-2 and TRBJ1-1; a weak D match, TRBD1 (5 bases). The CDR3 length is 12 residues. V gave up 5 bases and J gave up 8 bases, with 12 bases separating them. CDR1 is SGHTA, CDR2 FQGNSA, per germline. CDR3: CASSLSGSEAFF. The CDR3 nucleotides are TGTGCCAGCAGCCTGTCAGGGTCGGAAGCTTTCTTT.

CDR3 nucleotide sequence: TGTGCCAGTCTTTACAGCACTGAAGCTTTCTTT. It translates to CASLYSTEAFF. The chain is built from TRBV28 and TRBJ1-1; D not certain. The CDR3 runs 11 residues. V lost 9 bases to trimming and J lost 4 bases, with 9 bases between them. CDR1 and CDR2 (germline): MDHEN, SYDVKM.

Details on this clone: Compared with germline, one end of the junction differs, possibly owing to a read error. CDR3 protein: CASSPLLETQYF. The DNA for the CDR3 is TGTGCTAGCAGCCCCCTATTGGAGACCCAGTACTTC. The J gene is TRBJ2-5, the V gene TRBV7-7; D gene ambiguous. The CDR3 totals 12 residues. Germline CDR1 SSHAT, CDR2 FNYEAQ (reference sequence).

This chain uses TRBV27 with TRBJ1-1; TRBD1 matches 9 bases. CDR3 length equals 15 residues. V shed 5 bases, J shed 3 bases, and the junction held 7 bases outside the gene matches. Germline CDR1 is MNHEY and CDR2 is SMNVEV (reference sequence). CDR3 in DNA: TGTGCCAGCAGTAAACAGGGGGCGAAGGACACTGAAGCTTTCTTT. Protein product: CASSKQGAKDTEAFF.